These 18 T cell receptor beta chains originate from one sample sequenced in a study of blood T cell repertoires in COVID-19. The assay was immunoSEQ multiplex PCR, and TCRdb's table has in-frame clones only and misses some. The sample gives about 250,000 clones, 89% of which show up once; just under 0.95% is in the top ten. Sequencing input: peripheral blood. Receptors originate from a woman in her thirties or forties who had recovered from COVID-19.

This sequence joins TRBV5-1 and TRBJ2-7; 8 bases fit TRBD1. The CDR3 runs to 14 residues. V lost 0 bases and J lost 3; bases outside the gene matches: 2. Germline-derived CDR1 and CDR2 are SGHRS and YFSETQ. CDR3 residues: CASSLETGVYEQYF. The CDR3, as DNA: TGCGCCAGCAGCTTGGAGACAGGGGTCTACGAGCAGTACTTC.

The chain combines TRBV11-2 with TRBJ1-6; 7 bases are shared with TRBD1. There are 16 residues in the CDR3. After removal of 5 bases from V and 6 bases from J, the junction contained 10 bases not matched to a gene. Germline CDR1 SGHAT, CDR2 FQNNGV. The chain's CDR3 is CASSPGQMNPNSPLHF. Written as DNA, the CDR3 is TGTGCCAGCAGCCCGGGACAGATGAATCCTAATTCACCCCTCCACTTT.

For the CDR3, the DNA is TGTGCCAGCACGGCCAGGGAAAGTTGGTATGGGGTGAACACTGAAGCTTTCTTT. It specifies CASTARESWYGVNTEAFF. V is TRBV28 and J is TRBJ1-1, with D possibly matching TRBD1 (5 bases). The CDR3 sequence is 18 residues long. Germline CDR1 reads MDHEN; CDR2 reads SYDVKM. V lost 7 bases and J 0 bases, leaving 24 bases between the germline ends.

The chain carries TRBV7-9 and TRBJ2-1; 7 nucleotides line up with TRBD2. After removal of 5 bases from V and 6 bases from J, the junction contained 1 base not matched to a gene. There are 12 residues in the CDR3. The germline gives CDR1 SEHNR, CDR2 FQNEAQ (reference sequence). CDR3 residues: CASSGLGNEQFF. Written as DNA, the CDR3 is TGTGCCAGCAGCGGACTAGGCAATGAGCAGTTCTTC. Drawing the rest from reference TRBV7-9 and TRBJ2-1, the complete variable domain is DTGVSQNPRHKITKRGQNVTFRCDPISEHNRLYWYRQTLGQGPEFLTYFQNEAQLEKSRLLSDRFSAERPKGSFSTLEIQRTEQGDSAMYLCASSGLGNEQFFGPGTRLTVL.

Here the CDR3 DNA reads TGTGCCAGCTCACCAGGCGGGAGCACAGATACGCAGTATTTT. This encodes CASSPGGSTDTQYF. The V gene is TRBV18, the J gene TRBJ2-3, with a weak D call TRBD2 (5 bases). The germline CDR1 and CDR2 sequences are KGHSH and LQKENI. The CDR3 totals 14 residues. Trimming stripped 2 bases from V and 0 bases from J, with 6 bases between.

The V call is TRBV6-5, the J call TRBJ1-6, with a weak D call TRBD1 (5 bases). CDR3 size: 14 residues. Germline V gene data show CDR1 as MNHEY and CDR2 as SVGAGI. Trimming cost V 8 bases and J 7 bases, with 15 bases left between them. CDR3 sequence (DNA): TGTGCCAGCGCTCGACAGTTTGAGAATTCACCCCTCCACTTT. Its protein is CASARQFENSPLHF.

The genes are TRBV2 and TRBJ2-1, with TRBD2 as a possible D gene (5 bases). The V gene lost 8 bases and the J gene lost 4 bases, with 21 bases spanning the gap. Germline lookup yields CDR1 SNHLY and CDR2 FYNNEI. The CDR3 is 16 residues long. CDR3 nucleotides: TGTGCCAGCGAATGGGAGACGGCCCGAGGGTACAATGAGCAGTTCTTC. Translation gives CASEWETARGYNEQFF.

The rearrangement links TRBV19 to TRBJ1-2, with TRBD1 as a possible D gene (5 bases). Germline CDR1 and CDR2: LNHDA and SQIVND (reference sequence). This CDR3 has 14 residues. Trimming took 6 bases from V and 5 from J, leaving 16 bases between them. The CDR3 spells CASRGEGGGYGYTF. The DNA of the CDR3 is TGTGCCAGTAGGGGGGAGGGTGGCGGTTATGGCTACACCTTC.

V gene TRBV10-3 combines with J gene TRBJ1-2; 10 bases are shared with TRBD1. Unmatched junction bases numbered 11, after V lost 2 bases and J lost 5 bases. CDR3 size: 17 residues. Germline-derived CDR1 and CDR2 are ENHRY and SYGVKD. The DNA for the CDR3 is TGTGCCATCAGTGAGCCCGAGGGGACAGGGGTTGGGTATGGCTACACCTTC. As protein: CAISEPEGTGVGYGYTF.

The CDR3 DNA follows: TGTGCCAGCAGTTCAGGAGCGGGATTCGTTGACAATGAGCAGTTCTTC. Translating gives CASSSGAGFVDNEQFF. The chain is built from TRBV28 and TRBJ2-1, with 7 bases aligning to TRBD2. Per germline, CDR1 MDHEN and CDR2 SYDVKM. Unmatched junction bases numbered 11, after V lost 4 bases and J lost 5 bases. The CDR3 spans 16 residues.

Written as DNA, the CDR3 is TGTGCCAGCAGCGTACAGGCGGGACTGGCGGGAGGTGGGAATACGCAGTATTTT. Amino acids: CASSVQAGLAGGGNTQYF. This chain uses TRBV9 with TRBJ2-3; 8 bases are a match to TRBD2. The junction had 17 bases not matched to a gene; V was cut back by 1 base and J by 7 bases. Germline CDR1 SGDLS, CDR2 YYNGEE. There are 18 residues in the CDR3.

The rearrangement uses TRBV3-1 (or the pseudogene TRBV3-2) and TRBJ2-5; D possibly corresponds to TRBD2 (6 bases). Germline CDR1 reads LGHDT; CDR2 reads YNNKEL (reference sequence). Trimming shortened V by 4 bases and J by 4 bases, and 10 bases separated the two germline ends. The CDR3 consists of 13 residues. CDR3 sequence: CASSRRGGETQYF. The CDR3 DNA reads as TGTGCCAGCAGCCGGCGGGGAGGAGAGACCCAGTACTTC.

J is TRBJ1-5 and V is TRBV15, with D maybe TRBD1 (6 bases). Trimming pared 0 bases from V and 3 bases from J, leaving 9 bases between. The CDR3 runs to 15 residues. Germline CDR1 is LNHNV and CDR2 is YYDKDF (reference sequence). For the CDR3, the DNA is TGTGCCACCAGCAGAGATGACAGGAACAATCAGCCCCAGCATTTT. Amino acid sequence: CATSRDDRNNQPQHF.

The chain employs TRBV5-1 and TRBJ2-5; TRBD1 is a possible D gene (6 bases). Germline CDR1 SGHRS, CDR2 YFSETQ. CDR3 length: 15 residues. Trimming left V 0 bases short and J 5 bases short, with 14 bases between. CDR3 in amino acids: CASSLGDTRGETQYF. CDR3 DNA sequence: TGCGCCAGCAGCTTGGGCGATACTAGGGGGGAGACCCAGTACTTC.

The rearrangement links TRBV5-1 to TRBJ1-4, with D perhaps matching TRBD1 (5 bases). Trimming cost V 2 bases and J 8 bases, with 10 bases left between them. There are 13 residues in the CDR3. CDR1 and CDR2 from the germline V gene are SGHRS and YFSETQ. CDR3 coding DNA: TGCGCCAGCAGCTTTCAGGGTGGGGAAAAACTGTTTTTT. Encoded protein: CASSFQGGEKLFF.

The chain is built from TRBV7-9 and TRBJ2-1; 10 bases line up with TRBD2. J lost 8 bases, V lost 8 bases, and 6 bases had no gene match. The CDR3 has 13 amino acids. CDR1 is SEHNR and CDR2 is FQNEAQ in the germline V gene (reference sequence). This CDR3 reads CASGSGRADEQFF. The CDR3 DNA reads as TGTGCCAGCGGAAGCGGGAGGGCCGATGAGCAGTTCTTC.

V and J are TRBV29-1 and TRBJ2-7, with 8 nucleotides matching TRBD2. The ends lost 3 bases at V and 3 bases at J; junction bases unmatched: 4. The length of the CDR3 is 13 residues. Per germline, CDR1 SQVTM and CDR2 ANQGSEA. CDR3 coding DNA: TGCAGCGTTGACCCGGGGGGGGACTACGAGCAGTACTTC. Its protein is CSVDPGGDYEQYF.

In this sample, this clone turned up once. The chain employs TRBV24-1 and TRBJ2-3; 7 bases agree with TRBD1. The CDR3 runs to 17 residues. Losses at the gene ends were 2 bases for V and 2 bases for J; bases not matched to a gene: 9. CDR1 and CDR2 (germline): KGHDR, SFDVKD. CDR3 DNA: TGTGCCACCAGTGATTCCCACAGGGGCATGCACACAGATACGCAGTATTTT. This sequence encodes CATSDSHRGMHTDTQYF.